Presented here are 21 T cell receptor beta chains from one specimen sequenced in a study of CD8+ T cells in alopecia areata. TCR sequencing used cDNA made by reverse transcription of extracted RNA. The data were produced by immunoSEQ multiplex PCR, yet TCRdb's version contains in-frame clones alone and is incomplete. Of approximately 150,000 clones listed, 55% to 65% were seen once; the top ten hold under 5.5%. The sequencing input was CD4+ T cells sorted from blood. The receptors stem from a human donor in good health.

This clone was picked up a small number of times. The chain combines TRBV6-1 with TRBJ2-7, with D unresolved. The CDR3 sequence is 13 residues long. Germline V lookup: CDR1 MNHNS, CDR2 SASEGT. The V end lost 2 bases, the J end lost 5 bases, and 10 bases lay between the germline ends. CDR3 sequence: CASSETPGDEQYF. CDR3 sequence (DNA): TGTGCCAGCAGTGAAACCCCTGGGGACGAGCAGTACTTC.

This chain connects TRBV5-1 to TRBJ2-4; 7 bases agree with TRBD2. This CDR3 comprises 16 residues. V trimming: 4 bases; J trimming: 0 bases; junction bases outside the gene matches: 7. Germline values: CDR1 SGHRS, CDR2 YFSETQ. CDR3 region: CASSRDAGVAKNIQYF. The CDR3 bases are TGCGCCAGCAGCAGAGACGCGGGAGTAGCCAAAAACATTCAGTACTTC.

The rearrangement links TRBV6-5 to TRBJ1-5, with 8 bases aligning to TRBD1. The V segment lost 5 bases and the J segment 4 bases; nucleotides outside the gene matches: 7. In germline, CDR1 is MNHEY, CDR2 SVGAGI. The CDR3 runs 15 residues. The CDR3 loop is CASSAGQVANQPQHF. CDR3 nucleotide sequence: TGTGCCAGCAGTGCGGGACAGGTCGCAAATCAGCCCCAGCATTTT.

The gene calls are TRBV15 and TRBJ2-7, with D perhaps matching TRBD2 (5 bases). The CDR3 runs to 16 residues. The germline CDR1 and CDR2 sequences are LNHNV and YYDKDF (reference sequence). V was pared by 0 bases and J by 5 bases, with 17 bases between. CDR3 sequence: CATSRDLRAVGNEQYF. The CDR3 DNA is TGTGCCACCAGCAGAGATCTGCGAGCGGTTGGAAACGAGCAGTACTTC.

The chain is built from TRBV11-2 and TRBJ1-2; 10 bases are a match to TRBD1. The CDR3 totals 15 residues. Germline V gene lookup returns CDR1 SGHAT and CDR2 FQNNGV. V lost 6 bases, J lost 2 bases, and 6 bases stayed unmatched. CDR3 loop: CASRYRGQGNYGYTF. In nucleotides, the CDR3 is TGTGCCAGCAGATATAGGGGACAGGGGAACTATGGCTACACCTTC.

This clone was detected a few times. The CDR3 region is CASSGSVAKNIQYF. The CDR3 DNA sequence: TGTGCCAGCAGTGGCTCCGTGGCCAAAAACATTCAGTACTTC. The V call is TRBV28, the J call TRBJ2-4; D is uncertain. V lost 5 bases and J 1 base, leaving 9 bases between the germline ends. Germline loops: CDR1 MDHEN, CDR2 SYDVKM. There are 14 residues in the CDR3.

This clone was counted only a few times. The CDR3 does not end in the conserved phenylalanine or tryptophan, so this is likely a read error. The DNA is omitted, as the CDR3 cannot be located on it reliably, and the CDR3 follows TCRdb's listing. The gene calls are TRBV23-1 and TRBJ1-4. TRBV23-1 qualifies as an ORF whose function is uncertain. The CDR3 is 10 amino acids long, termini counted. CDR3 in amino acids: CASTRTYNSP.

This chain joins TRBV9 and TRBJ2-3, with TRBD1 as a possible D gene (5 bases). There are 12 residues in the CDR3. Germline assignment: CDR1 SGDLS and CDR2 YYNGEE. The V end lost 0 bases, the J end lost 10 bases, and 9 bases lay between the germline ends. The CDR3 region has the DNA TGTGCCAGCAGCGTAGTCTGGGGCGCGCAGTATTTT. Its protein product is CASSVVWGAQYF. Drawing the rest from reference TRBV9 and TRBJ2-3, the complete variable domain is DSGVTQTPKHLITATGQRVTLRCSPRSGDLSVYWYQQSLDQGLQFLIQYYNGEERAKGNILERFSAQQFPDLHSELNLSSLELGDSALYFCASSVVWGAQYFGPGTRLTVL.

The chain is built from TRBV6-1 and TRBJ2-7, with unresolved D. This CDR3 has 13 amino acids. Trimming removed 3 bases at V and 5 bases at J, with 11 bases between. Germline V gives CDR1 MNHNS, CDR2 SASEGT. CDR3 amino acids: CASSDGLPDEQYF. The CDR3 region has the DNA TGTGCCAGCAGTGATGGGCTGCCGGACGAGCAGTACTTC.

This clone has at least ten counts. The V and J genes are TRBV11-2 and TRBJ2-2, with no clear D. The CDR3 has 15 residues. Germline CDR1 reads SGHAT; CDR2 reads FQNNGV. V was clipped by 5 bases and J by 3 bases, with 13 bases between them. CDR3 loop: CASSPASVDTGELFF. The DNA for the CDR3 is TGTGCCAGCAGCCCCGCCTCAGTGGACACCGGGGAGCTGTTTTTT.

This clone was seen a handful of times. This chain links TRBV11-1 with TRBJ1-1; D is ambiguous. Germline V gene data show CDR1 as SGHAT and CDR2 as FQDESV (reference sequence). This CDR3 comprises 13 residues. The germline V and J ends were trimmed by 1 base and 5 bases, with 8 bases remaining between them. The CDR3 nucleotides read TGTGCCAGCAGCTTAGGTGGAGTGACTGAAGCTTTCTTT. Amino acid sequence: CASSLGGVTEAFF. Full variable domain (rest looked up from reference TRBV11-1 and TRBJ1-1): EAEVAQSPRYKITEKSQAVAFWCDPISGHATLYWYRQILGQGPELLVQFQDESVVDDSQLPKDRFSAERLKGVDSTLKIQPAELGDSAMYLCASSLGGVTEAFFGQGTRLTVV.

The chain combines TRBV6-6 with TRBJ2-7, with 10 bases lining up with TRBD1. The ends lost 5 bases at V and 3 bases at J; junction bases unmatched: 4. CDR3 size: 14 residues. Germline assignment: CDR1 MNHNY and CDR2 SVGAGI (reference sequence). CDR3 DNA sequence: TGTGCCAGCAGTCTGGGACAGGGGCTCTACGAGCAGTACTTC. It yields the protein CASSLGQGLYEQYF.

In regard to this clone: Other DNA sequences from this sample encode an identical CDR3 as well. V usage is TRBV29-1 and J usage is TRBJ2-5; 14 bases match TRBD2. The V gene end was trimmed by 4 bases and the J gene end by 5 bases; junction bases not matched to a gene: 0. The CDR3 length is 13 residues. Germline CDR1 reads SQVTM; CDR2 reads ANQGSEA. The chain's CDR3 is CSVGLAGGETQYF. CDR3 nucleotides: TGCAGCGTTGGACTAGCGGGAGGGGAGACCCAGTACTTC.

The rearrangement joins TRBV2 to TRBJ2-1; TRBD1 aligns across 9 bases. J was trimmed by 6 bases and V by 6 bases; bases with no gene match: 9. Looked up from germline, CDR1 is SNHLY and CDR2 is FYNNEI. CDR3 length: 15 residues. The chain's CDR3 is CASRTGTGIGNEQFF. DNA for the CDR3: TGTGCCAGCAGAACCGGGACAGGGATAGGCAATGAGCAGTTCTTC.

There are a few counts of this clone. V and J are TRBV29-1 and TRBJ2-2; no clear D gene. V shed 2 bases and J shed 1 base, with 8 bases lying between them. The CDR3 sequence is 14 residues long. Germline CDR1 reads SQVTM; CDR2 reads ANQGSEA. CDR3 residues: CSVERRQNTGELFF. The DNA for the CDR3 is TGCAGCGTTGAACGCAGGCAGAACACCGGGGAGCTGTTTTTT.

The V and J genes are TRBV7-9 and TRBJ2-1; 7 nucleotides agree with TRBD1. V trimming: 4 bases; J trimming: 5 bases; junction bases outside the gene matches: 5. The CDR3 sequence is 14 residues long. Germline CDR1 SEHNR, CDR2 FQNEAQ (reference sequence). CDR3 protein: CASSSSGQNNEQFF. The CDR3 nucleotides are TGTGCCAGCAGCTCCTCGGGACAGAACAATGAGCAGTTCTTC.

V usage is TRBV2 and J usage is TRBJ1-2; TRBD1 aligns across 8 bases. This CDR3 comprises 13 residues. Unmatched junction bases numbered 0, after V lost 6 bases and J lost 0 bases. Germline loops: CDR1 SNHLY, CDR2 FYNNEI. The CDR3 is CASRTGANYGYTF. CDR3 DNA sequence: TGTGCCAGCAGGACAGGGGCTAACTATGGCTACACCTTC.

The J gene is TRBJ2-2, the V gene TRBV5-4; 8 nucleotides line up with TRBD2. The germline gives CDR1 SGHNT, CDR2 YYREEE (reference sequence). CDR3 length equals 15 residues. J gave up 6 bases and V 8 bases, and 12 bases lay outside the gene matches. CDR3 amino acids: CASRRAGGAAGELFF. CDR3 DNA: TGTGCCAGTCGACGCGCGGGAGGTGCAGCCGGGGAGCTGTTTTTT.

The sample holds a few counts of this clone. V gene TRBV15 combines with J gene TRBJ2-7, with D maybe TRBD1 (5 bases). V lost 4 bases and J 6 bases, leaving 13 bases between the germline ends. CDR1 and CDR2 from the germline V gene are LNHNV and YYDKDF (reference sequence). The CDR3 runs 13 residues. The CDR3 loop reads CATSISPGREQYF. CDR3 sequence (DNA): TGTGCCACCAGCATTTCACCAGGGCGCGAGCAGTACTTC.

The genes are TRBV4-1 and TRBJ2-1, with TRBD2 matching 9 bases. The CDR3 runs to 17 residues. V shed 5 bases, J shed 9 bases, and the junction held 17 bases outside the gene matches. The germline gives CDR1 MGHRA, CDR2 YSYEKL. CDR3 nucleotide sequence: TGCGCCAGCAGCGCCCGACTCGGGAGCGGGAGGAAGGTTGAGCAGTTCTTC. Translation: CASSARLGSGRKVEQFF.

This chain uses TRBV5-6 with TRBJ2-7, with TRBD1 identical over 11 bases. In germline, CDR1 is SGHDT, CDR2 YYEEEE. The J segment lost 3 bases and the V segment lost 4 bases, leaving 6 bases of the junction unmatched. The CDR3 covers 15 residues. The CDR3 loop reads CASSQAGTGGYEQYF. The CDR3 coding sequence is TGTGCCAGCAGCCAGGCAGGGACAGGGGGCTACGAGCAGTACTTC.